These T cell receptor beta chains were read from a single sample in a study of shared clonotypes between healthy human individuals. The data were produced by immunoSEQ multiplex PCR, yet TCRdb's version contains in-frame clones alone and is incomplete. The data hold roughly 550,000 clones, with roughly 95% observed a single time. The sample was naive CD8+ T cells sorted from blood. The receptors derive from a woman aged 30 to 39 in good health. CDR3s include the opening cysteine and the closing phenylalanine or tryptophan. The D gene is left open where the match is weak. Expanded clones are given a class, and other clones once, few, many or no size at all.

>TRBJ1-5|.|.|TRBV28
CASSPGGLYGNQPQHF
TGTGCCAGCAGTCCTGGGGGTTTGTACGGCAATCAGCCCCAGCATTTT
>TRBJ2-7|TRBD2|.|TRBV4-2
CASSQEANIGTSASYEQYF
TGTGCCAGCAGCCAAGAGGCCAATATCGGGACTAGCGCTTCCTACGAGCAGTACTTC
>TRBJ1-5|.|.|TRBV7-8
CASSLLDSDGGGQPQHF
TGTGCCAGCAGCTTACTAGACAGCGACGGGGGAGGTCAGCCCCAGCATTTT
>TRBJ2-5|.|.|TRBV2
CASSEYSPETQYF
TGTGCCAGCAGTGAATACAGTCCCGAGACCCAGTACTTC
>TRBJ2-3|.|.|TRBV11-2
CASSLDLGGTADTQYF
TGTGCCAGCAGCTTAGATCTGGGCGGGACGGCAGATACGCAGTATTTT
>TRBJ2-7|.|.|TRBV4-2
CASSQENGASSYEQYF
TGTGCCAGCAGCCAAGAGAACGGGGCTAGCTCCTACGAGCAGTACTTC
>TRBJ2-7|TRBD1|.|TRBV19
CASSSGDRGSEQYF
TGTGCCAGTAGTTCGGGGGACAGGGGATCCGAGCAGTACTTC
>TRBJ2-1|TRBD1|.|TRBV7-6
CASSHGQGTYNEQFF
TGTGCCAGCAGCCACGGACAGGGGACCTACAATGAGCAGTTCTTC
>TRBJ2-5|TRBD2|.|TRBV11-2
CASSLDRGIVAGAKETQYF
TGTGCCAGCAGCTTAGATCGGGGGATAGTAGCGGGAGCCAAAGAGACCCAGTACTTC
>TRBJ1-2|TRBD1|few|TRBV5-8
CASSHGQGANYGYTF
TGTGCCAGCAGCCACGGACAGGGAGCTAACTATGGCTACACCTTC
>TRBJ1-5|TRBD1|.|TRBV28
CASSLFQGDNQPQHF
TGTGCCAGCAGTTTATTCCAGGGGGACAATCAGCCCCAGCATTTT
>TRBJ2-7|.|.|TRBV25-1
CASRVGLSSSEQYF
TGTGCCAGCAGGGTTGGATTATCCTCCTCCGAGCAGTACTTC
>TRBJ1-3|.|.|TRBV18
CASSPSKGAGYTIYF
TGTGCCAGCTCACCTTCCAAAGGTGCTGGATACACCATATATTTT
>TRBJ1-4|TRBD1|once|TRBV29-1
CSVEKGAGLFF
TGCAGCGTTGAAAAGGGGGCTGGACTGTTTTTT
>TRBJ2-3|TRBD1|.|TRBV6-5
CASSYSTGEADTQYF
TGTGCCAGCAGTTACTCGACAGGGGAGGCAGATACGCAGTATTTT
>TRBJ2-2|TRBD2|.|TRBV5-1
CASSFQREGLGELFF
TGCGCCAGCAGCTTCCAGCGGGAGGGCCTCGGGGAGCTGTTTTTT
>TRBJ2-1|TRBD2|once|TRBV19
CASSMGREFYNEQFF
TGTGCCAGTAGTATGGGGCGGGAGTTCTACAATGAGCAGTTCTTC
>TRBJ1-5|TRBD1|.|TRBV2
CASSELIRGTSNQPQHF
TGTGCCAGCAGTGAATTGATCAGGGGGACCAGCAATCAGCCCCAGCATTTT
>TRBJ1-3|TRBD1|.|TRBV7-8
CASSSLLGTGLGNTIYF
TGTGCCAGCAGCTCTCTACTAGGGACAGGCCTTGGAAACACCATATATTTT
>TRBJ2-5|.|.|TRBV27
CASSRTSVPSWETQYF
TGTGCCAGCAGTCGGACCAGTGTCCCCAGCTGGGAGACCCAGTACTTC
>TRBJ2-1|TRBD1|.|TRBV29-1
CSVEGQGIDEQFF
TGCAGCGTTGAAGGACAGGGTATAGATGAGCAGTTCTTC
>TRBJ2-1|.|.|TRBV27
CASGTTGLYNEQFF
TGTGCCAGCGGAACGACAGGATTATACAATGAGCAGTTCTTC
>TRBJ2-7|TRBD1|.|TRBV19
CASSIRGQDEQYF
TGTGCCAGTAGTATCAGGGGGCAAGACGAGCAGTACTTC
>TRBJ2-3|.|once|TRBV6-8
CASTSRPRTDTQYF
TGTGCCAGCACCTCTCGCCCCCGCACAGATACGCAGTATTTT
>TRBJ2-1|TRBD1|.|TRBV27
CASSSGQTGVEQFF
TGTGCCAGCAGTTCAGGCCAAACAGGGGTTGAGCAGTTCTTC
>TRBJ2-1|.|.|TRBV27
CASSLSRGHNEQFF
TGTGCCAGCAGTTTATCGAGGGGCCACAATGAGCAGTTCTTC
>TRBJ1-2|TRBD1|.|TRBV10-3
CAISELLDRAGYTF
TGTGCCATCAGTGAGCTCCTCGACAGGGCGGGCTACACCTTC
>TRBJ2-5|.|.|TRBV5-6
CASSLLDQETQYF
TGTGCCAGCAGCTTGCTCGATCAAGAGACCCAGTACTTC
>TRBJ2-1|.|once|TRBV9
CASSVLDGDEQFF
TGTGCCAGCAGCGTACTGGATGGCGATGAGCAGTTCTTC
>TRBJ2-7|.|.|TRBV28
CASSLGSYEQYF
TGTGCCAGCAGTTTAGGTTCCTACGAGCAGTACTTC
>TRBJ2-5|TRBD1|.|TRBV27
CASSLGQGIIETQYF
TGTGCCAGCAGTTTAGGACAGGGGATAATCGAGACCCAGTACTTC
>TRBJ2-7|TRBD1|.|TRBV2
CASSETGGYYEQYF
TGTGCCAGCAGTGAAACAGGGGGCTACTACGAGCAGTACTTC
>TRBJ2-5|.|.|TRBV9
CASSVDGTEVETQYF
TGTGCCAGCAGCGTAGATGGGACCGAGGTGGAGACCCAGTACTTC
>TRBJ1-1|.|.|TRBV27
CASSLTANTEAFF
TGTGCCAGCAGTTTAACTGCGAACACTGAAGCTTTCTTT
>TRBJ1-2|.|.|TRBV10-1
CASSESIVGSGGYTF
TGCGCCAGCAGTGAGTCGATAGTAGGGAGTGGAGGCTACACCTTC
>TRBJ1-2|TRBD1|.|TRBV7-9
CASSLLQGAWGGYTF
TGTGCCAGCAGCTTACTACAGGGGGCCTGGGGTGGCTACACCTTC
>TRBJ2-3|TRBD1|.|TRBV27
CASSLAFWTGVEDTQYF
TGTGCCAGCAGTTTAGCCTTTTGGACAGGGGTCGAAGATACGCAGTATTTT
>TRBJ2-3|.|.|TRBV6-6
CASSYSIGRLDTQYF
TGTGCCAGCAGTTACTCGATTGGTCGGTTAGATACGCAGTATTTT
>TRBJ2-2|TRBD1|.|TRBV5-1
CASSARQGHGELFF
TGCGCCAGCAGCGCGCGACAGGGGCACGGGGAGCTGTTTTTT
>TRBJ2-1|.|once|TRBV5-4
CASTSGERPYNEQFF
TGTGCCAGCACCTCAGGAGAGAGGCCCTACAATGAGCAGTTCTTC
>TRBJ2-7|.|.|TRBV28
CASSYSIAIARKRYEQYF
TGTGCCAGCAGTTACTCCATAGCGATAGCCCGGAAACGTTACGAGCAGTACTTC
>TRBJ1-1|.|.|TRBV2
CASRWGEGRREAFF
TGTGCCAGCAGGTGGGGCGAGGGGCGCCGGGAAGCTTTCTTT
>TRBJ2-5|.|once|TRBV5-4
CASGFPVGEGETQYF
TGTGCCAGCGGGTTCCCCGTGGGAGAGGGGGAGACCCAGTACTTC
>TRBJ1-5|.|.|TRBV5-8
CASSLGGRPNQPQHF
TGTGCCAGCAGCTTGGGGGGGCGGCCCAATCAGCCCCAGCATTTT
>TRBJ2-7|TRBD2|.|TRBV5-4
CASSGGKSYEQYF
TGTGCCAGCTCGGGGGGGAAATCTTACGAGCAGTACTTC
>TRBJ2-2|.|.|TRBV28
CASSLGGYTGELFF
TGTGCCAGCAGTTTAGGGGGGTATACCGGGGAGCTGTTTTTT
>TRBJ2-2|TRBD1|.|TRBV19
CASSTPGTATGELFF
TGTGCCAGTAGTACACCCGGGACAGCAACCGGGGAGCTGTTTTTT
>TRBJ2-7|TRBD2|.|TRBV5-4
CASSLEGTSGRYEQYF
TGTGCCAGCAGCTTGGAGGGAACTAGCGGGAGGTACGAGCAGTACTTC
>TRBJ1-2|.|.|TRBV21-1
CASSRIADRVCYGYTF
TGTGCCAGCAGCAGGATCGCGGACAGGGTATGTTATGGCTACACCTTC